This T cell receptor beta chain was documented in a study of blood T cell repertoires in COVID-19. About the research overall: There were acute and convalescent COVID-19 samples, and they came from the United States, Italy and Spain.

Recruits, aged roughly 18 to 95 years, lived in 25 or so US areas. Resolution of symptoms, clearance, or two negative PCRs was present in recovered Cohort 3 donors. In the study's own analysis: Amplification from reference gene primers served as the basis for estimated nucleated cell counts. The method was immunoSEQ multiplex PCR; TCRdb's version includes in-frame clones alone and lacks a portion of them. V and J calls and clone size are given by that table; D and trimming were obtained from the DNA. Altogether 200,000 or so clones are present, 88% being singletons, with the ten largest covering around 2.7%. Trimming at V came to 1 base and at J to 5 bases, leaving 14 bases not matched to a gene. The germline V gene has CDR1 LGHNA and CDR2 YNFKEQ. The CDR3 has 19 residues.

The sequenced sample consisted of PBMCs or T cells enriched from blood (not recorded which). The chain joins TRBV4-2 to TRBJ2-3; 11 positions agree with TRBD1. The clonotype comes from a woman in her 30s who had recovered from COVID-19. CDR3 in amino acids: CASSQVTVLGQGAIDTQYF. In DNA, the CDR3 is TGTGCCAGCAGCCAAGTTACCGTCCTCGGACAGGGGGCCATAGATACGCAGTATTTT.